This TCR beta chain was found in a study of blood T cell repertoires in COVID-19. The germline V gene encodes CDR1 SEHNR and CDR2 FQNEAQ (reference sequence). The CDR3 is made up of 14 amino acids. The trim removed 5 bases at V and 2 bases at J, leaving 5 bases unmatched. This table comes from immunoSEQ multiplex PCR, and its TCRdb copy is limited to in-frame clones, with some not included. The top ten clones hold 7% to 10% of a sample with some 530,000 clones, approximately 86% of them seen once. This clonotype was obtained from a woman in her sixties or seventies who had recovered from COVID-19. This chain connects TRBV7-9 to TRBJ2-7; 8 bases map to TRBD1. Input material: PBMCs or T cells enriched from blood (not recorded which). CDR3 region: CASSQDRATYEQYF. In nucleotides, the CDR3 is TGTGCCAGCAGCCAGGACAGGGCGACCTACGAGCAGTACTTC. Drawing the rest from reference TRBV7-9 and TRBJ2-7, the complete variable domain is DTGVSQNPRHKITKRGQNVTFRCDPISEHNRLYWYRQTLGQGPEFLTYFQNEAQLEKSRLLSDRFSAERPKGSFSTLEIQRTEQGDSAMYLCASSQDRATYEQYFGPGTRLTVT.